Described below is a single T cell receptor beta chain sequence and its context. What it recognizes is unknown. This entry belongs to a study of blood T cells in healthy people across ages. Study-wide context: The capture of about one barcoded beta molecule per two T cells was achieved by template switching. Findings and caveats of the study: Age showed a roughly linear inverse relationship with TCR beta diversity per million T cells. There was a strong correlation between TCR beta diversity and naive T cell percentage.

V lost 1 base and J lost 4, with 12 bases in between. This CDR3 comprises 15 residues. Germline values: CDR1 MGHDK, CDR2 SYGVNS. A second about 7 to 12 cycle PCR used barcoded and J-beta primers. Paired-end reads containing CDR3 totaled no fewer than 2.5 million for each sample. TCRdb analysed the 5' RACE reads with MiXCR anew, one entry per CDR3 protein. The sample records 1.5 million to 2 million distinct CDR3 sequences, roughly 27% being singletons. Specimen: blood. This clonotype originated in a woman aged 25 to 45 in good health. The V gene is TRBV25-1, the J gene TRBJ2-3; no definite D call. The CDR3 reads CASSELSQVADTQYF. CDR3 sequence (DNA): TGTGCCAGCAGTGAATTGTCCCAGGTGGCAGATACGCAGTATTTT.